A single sample gave rise to the 3 T cell receptor beta chains below, sequenced in a study of blood T cell repertoires in COVID-19. Assay used: immunoSEQ multiplex PCR; TCRdb lists only in-frame clones, some missing. The repertoire holds 150,000 to 200,000 clones, with roughly 87% as singletons. Specimen: peripheral blood. Receptors were obtained from a woman aged 70-85 years with acute or convalescent COVID-19.

This chain joins TRBV5-1 and TRBJ2-7, with 10 positions matching TRBD1. J was trimmed by 2 bases and V by 4 bases; bases with no gene match: 9. Germline V gives CDR1 SGHRS, CDR2 YFSETQ. CDR3 length: 16 residues. DNA of the CDR3: TGCGCCAGCAGCACAAACCCCGGGACAGGGGCCTACGAGCAGTACTTC. Its translation is CASSTNPGTGAYEQYF.

The chain links TRBV5-1 to TRBJ2-3; 9 bases fit TRBD2. This CDR3 has 17 residues. Germline V gene sequence: CDR1 SGHRS, CDR2 YFSETQ. V lost 1 base and J lost 5; bases outside the gene matches: 11. In DNA form, the CDR3 reads TGCGCCAGCAGCTTGCTTCTAGCGGGGACCTCAGGAGATACGCAGTATTTT. It encodes CASSLLLAGTSGDTQYF.

The chain carries TRBV11-1 and TRBJ1-6; D gene ambiguous. The CDR3 has 14 residues. Trimming took off 1 base at V and 7 bases at J, with 8 bases between the two ends. CDR1 is SGHAT, CDR2 FQDESV, per germline (reference sequence). The CDR3 DNA reads as TGTGCCAGCAGCTTAGTTGGCACGAATTCACCCCTCCACTTT. Its protein product is CASSLVGTNSPLHF. The full variable domain, with the rest looked up from reference TRBV11-1 and TRBJ1-6, is EAEVAQSPRYKITEKSQAVAFWCDPISGHATLYWYRQILGQGPELLVQFQDESVVDDSQLPKDRFSAERLKGVDSTLKIQPAELGDSAMYLCASSLVGTNSPLHFGNGTRLTVT.